This T cell receptor (beta chain) was documented in a study of blood T cell repertoires in COVID-19. This clone occurred once. Germline loops: CDR1 LGHDT, CDR2 YNNKEL (reference sequence). V was trimmed by 1 base and J by 4 bases, leaving 8 bases between them. The CDR3 has 13 residues. Authors' processing steps: How many nucleated cells were present was estimated from reference gene primer amplification. Only in-frame clones appear in the TCRdb table, and some are missing; sequencing was by immunoSEQ multiplex PCR. The DNA gave D and trimming, while V, J and clone size come from that table. The data hold 90,000 or so clones, with less than 90% observed a single time.

This chain links TRBV3-1 (or the pseudogene TRBV3-2) with TRBJ2-7; D is unclear. The clonotype comes from a man older than 75 with active or convalescent COVID-19. The sequencing sample was made of peripheral blood. The CDR3 here is CASSQGRVYEQYF. CDR3 coding DNA: TGTGCCAGCAGCCAAGGTCGCGTTTACGAGCAGTACTTC.